The clone carrying this T cell receptor beta chain was seen just once. Its target is not known. This sample stems from a study of cytomegalovirus exposure and HLA in healthy donors. Overall study context: The same platform was used for the approximately 120 validation repertoires as for the 666 first-cohort repertoires, as reported in a later analysis.

The CDR3 is made up of 16 amino acids. Germline V gene sequence: CDR1 SEHNR, CDR2 FQNEAQ (reference sequence). With V trimmed by 3 bases and J by 3 bases, 10 bases remained unmatched. Profiling relied on immunoSEQ multiplex PCR, and the TCRdb table lists in-frame clones only, not all of them. The profile shows around 120,000 clones, about 88% of them singletons. Study-wide findings and caveats: The classifier reportedly diagnosed cytomegalovirus status with high specificity and sensitivity. The study labeled around 160 TCR beta chains cytomegalovirus-associated. CMV antigen specificity of a few CMV-associated chains was confirmed in vitro.

V is TRBV7-9 and J is TRBJ1-1; TRBD1 matches 7 bases. Sequencing was carried out using PBMCs. The clonotype originates from a man between 18 and 35 years old in good health and CMV-seropositive. In nucleotides, the CDR3 is TGTGCCAGCAGCTTGCCCGGGACAGCAACCTACACTGAAGCTTTCTTT. As protein: CASSLPGTATYTEAFF.